The 12 T cell receptor beta chains listed next were all sequenced from one sample in a study of T-cell reconstitution after alpha-beta-depleted transplantation in children. The TCRbeta library was prepared with unique molecular identifiers. TCRdb re-called the PCR reads with MiXCR, one entry per CDR3 protein. The sample includes around 400,000 distinct CDR3 sequences, just over 20% seen only once; the top ten take 3% to 4.5%. This material consisted of PBMCs from the stem cell graft donor, taken from the stem cell graft. Source of these receptors: a human donor who donated a stem cell graft to a child with acute myeloid leukemia.

This clonotype was picked up many times. V usage is TRBV10-3 and J usage is TRBJ2-2, with TRBD2 matching over 7 bases. CDR3 length equals 15 residues. The V gene end was trimmed by 8 bases and the J gene end by 0 bases; junction bases not matched to a gene: 6. CDR1 is ENHRY and CDR2 is SYGVKD in the germline V gene. DNA of the CDR3: TGTGCCATCGCGGGGGTAGCGTCGAACACCGGGGAGCTGTTTTTT. Translated, it gives CAIAGVASNTGELFF.

This clonotype was recorded at least ten times. V is TRBV20-1 and J is TRBJ1-1; tentative D call: TRBD1 (6 bases). V lost 0 bases and J lost 3, with 14 bases in between. Germline lookup yields CDR1 DFQATT and CDR2 SNEGSKA (reference sequence). This CDR3 is built from 15 residues. DNA of the CDR3: TGCAGTGCTAGAGACCCGGGGGCCGGGGACACTGAAGCTTTCTTT. This codes for CSARDPGAGDTEAFF.

V is TRBV20-1 and J is TRBJ2-7; D ambiguous. The CDR3 contains 16 residues. Germline V lookup: CDR1 DFQATT, CDR2 SNEGSKA (reference sequence). V lost 0 bases to trimming and J lost 9 bases, with 24 bases between them. The CDR3 DNA follows: TGCAGTGCTAGAGACCTAGACGGATTATTAACTTTTCGGCAGTACTTC. It specifies CSARDLDGLLTFRQYF.

This sequence joins TRBV20-1 and TRBJ2-3; a weak D match, TRBD1 (6 bases). Germline lookup yields CDR1 DFQATT and CDR2 SNEGSKA (reference sequence). The CDR3 has 15 amino acids. Trimming shortened V by 0 bases and J by 0 bases, and 10 bases separated the two germline ends. The CDR3 reads CSARDQGPSTDTQYF. The CDR3 nucleotides read TGCAGTGCTAGAGATCAGGGGCCGAGCACAGATACGCAGTATTTT.

This clonotype showed up many times. The rearrangement links TRBV20-1 to TRBJ2-1; no firm D call. Germline assignment: CDR1 DFQATT and CDR2 SNEGSKA (reference sequence). The CDR3 is made up of 12 amino acids. Deletions cut 1 base from V and 9 bases from J, with 10 bases between. Here the CDR3 reads CSARVLLGEQFF. In DNA, the CDR3 is TGCAGTGCTAGAGTCCTATTGGGTGAGCAGTTCTTC.

This clonotype has a count of ten or more. The chain carries TRBV25-1 and TRBJ1-2; TRBD1 matches at 7 bases. With V trimmed by 0 bases and J by 1 base, 17 bases remained unmatched. CDR3 length: 20 amino acids. CDR1 and CDR2 (germline): MGHDK, SYGVNS. CDR3 protein: CASSEYEITGTALFNYGYTF. The CDR3 nucleotides read TGTGCCAGCAGTGAATATGAGATAACCGGGACAGCACTATTTAACTATGGCTACACCTTC.

The gene calls are TRBV6-1 and TRBJ2-1, with 11 bases fitting TRBD2. V lost 6 bases to trimming and J lost 0 bases; unmatched junction nucleotides: 7. Germline V gene sequence: CDR1 MNHNS, CDR2 SASEGT. The CDR3 runs 17 residues. This CDR3 is CASSLLAGGSSYNEQFF. The CDR3 DNA sequence: TGTGCCAGCAGCCTCCTAGCGGGGGGATCCTCCTACAATGAGCAGTTCTTC.

The chain employs TRBV20-1 and TRBJ1-1; D unresolved. The germline gives CDR1 DFQATT, CDR2 SNEGSKA (reference sequence). Trimming removed 5 bases at V and 7 bases at J, with 8 bases between. The CDR3 extends over 10 amino acids. CDR3 residues: CSAWTFEAFF. Here the CDR3 DNA reads TGCAGTGCTTGGACCTTTGAAGCTTTCTTT.

This clonotype occurred many times. V usage is TRBV12-3 or TRBV12-4 and J usage is TRBJ1-2; 7 nucleotides match TRBD1. V was clipped by 2 bases and J by 0 bases; unmatched bases: 0. The CDR3 is made up of 14 amino acids. The DNA of the CDR3 is TGTGCCAGCAGTTTAACAGGGGCTAACTATGGCTACACCTTC. The encoded protein is CASSLTGANYGYTF.

The V and J genes are TRBV5-6 and TRBJ1-5, with D unclear. CDR3 length: 14 residues. Germline CDR1 reads SGHDT; CDR2 reads YYEEEE. Trimming stripped 4 bases from V and 1 base from J, with 9 bases between. Here the CDR3 reads CASSEAPSNQPQHF. In nucleotides, the CDR3 is TGTGCCAGCAGCGAGGCACCAAGCAATCAGCCCCAGCATTTT.

The chain joins TRBV20-1 to TRBJ2-3; D gene unclear. CDR1 is DFQATT, CDR2 SNEGSKA, per germline (reference sequence). V was cut by 3 bases and J by 4 bases, with 8 bases left in between. The CDR3 sequence is 12 residues long. The CDR3 region is CSARARPDTQYF. CDR3 DNA sequence: TGCAGTGCTAGGGCCCGACCAGATACGCAGTATTTT.

The CDR3 reads CATNPGQGIYNEQFF. CDR3 nucleotides: TGTGCCACCAATCCGGGACAGGGTATCTACAATGAGCAGTTCTTC. The J gene is TRBJ2-1, the V gene TRBV24-1; the match to TRBD1 covers 9 bases. Germline lookup yields CDR1 KGHDR and CDR2 SFDVKD. The CDR3 sequence is 15 residues long. V was pared by 8 bases and J by 3 bases, with 7 bases of the junction left unmatched.